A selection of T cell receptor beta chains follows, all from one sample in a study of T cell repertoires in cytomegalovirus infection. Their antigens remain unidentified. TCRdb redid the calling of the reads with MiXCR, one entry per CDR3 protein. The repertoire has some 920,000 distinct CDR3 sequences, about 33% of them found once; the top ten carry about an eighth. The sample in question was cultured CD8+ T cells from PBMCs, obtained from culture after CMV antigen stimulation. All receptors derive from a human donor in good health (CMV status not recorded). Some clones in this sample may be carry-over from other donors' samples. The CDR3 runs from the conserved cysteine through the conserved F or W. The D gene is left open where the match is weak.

CDR3aa: CASSLLQGIHNQPQHF; j_gene: TRBJ1-5; v_gene: TRBV6-2/TRBV6-3; d_gene: TRBD1; len: 16
CDR3aa: CASNPTQPDRGRTKNIQYF; j_gene: TRBJ2-4; v_gene: TRBV5-5; d_gene: TRBD1; len: 19
CDR3aa: CASSFRPAPYEQYF; j_gene: TRBJ2-7; v_gene: TRBV27; d_gene: -; len: 14
CDR3aa: CASSPWSLSGQETQYF; j_gene: TRBJ2-5; v_gene: TRBV7-2; d_gene: TRBD2; len: 16
CDR3aa: CASSQVLYRGDTEAFF; j_gene: TRBJ1-1; v_gene: TRBV4-1; d_gene: TRBD1; len: 16
CDR3aa: CASRAQDYSNQPQHF; j_gene: TRBJ1-5; v_gene: TRBV28; d_gene: -; len: 15
CDR3aa: CSVEGGRGTDTQYF; j_gene: TRBJ2-3; v_gene: TRBV29-1; d_gene: -; len: 14
CDR3aa: CASGLAHHLGSSGELFF; j_gene: TRBJ2-2; v_gene: TRBV12-5; d_gene: -; len: 17
CDR3aa: CASSLAGSRNSPLHF; j_gene: TRBJ1-6; v_gene: TRBV5-8; d_gene: -; len: 15
CDR3aa: CASSLMAGTGGFGELFF; j_gene: TRBJ2-2; v_gene: TRBV7-3; d_gene: TRBD1; len: 17
CDR3aa: CASSSALTNEQFF; j_gene: TRBJ2-1; v_gene: TRBV7-3; d_gene: -; len: 13
CDR3aa: CASSLGGDYYYNEQFF; j_gene: TRBJ2-1; v_gene: TRBV4-3; d_gene: -; len: 16
CDR3aa: CASSYSGGDETQYF; j_gene: TRBJ2-5; v_gene: TRBV6-5; d_gene: -; len: 14
CDR3aa: CASSIETPALSNQPQHF; j_gene: TRBJ1-5; v_gene: TRBV19; d_gene: -; len: 17
CDR3aa: CASSDSQGPPLHF; j_gene: TRBJ1-6; v_gene: TRBV9; d_gene: -; len: 13
CDR3aa: CASSSGTNSNYGYTF; j_gene: TRBJ1-2; v_gene: TRBV7-3; d_gene: -; len: 15
CDR3aa: CASSQEGHGYNEQFF; j_gene: TRBJ2-1; v_gene: TRBV19; d_gene: -; len: 15
CDR3aa: CASSYGTHNEQFF; j_gene: TRBJ2-1; v_gene: TRBV6-5; d_gene: -; len: 13
CDR3aa: CASIQGRGKPEAFF; j_gene: TRBJ1-1; v_gene: TRBV19; d_gene: -; len: 14
CDR3aa: CSADKKDRPFYEQYF; j_gene: TRBJ2-7; v_gene: TRBV20-1; d_gene: -; len: 15
CDR3aa: CASSLSKRGLSYEQYF; j_gene: TRBJ2-7; v_gene: TRBV27; d_gene: TRBD2; len: 16
CDR3aa: CASSSRDRLEPQHF; j_gene: TRBJ1-5; v_gene: TRBV12-3/TRBV12-4; d_gene: -; len: 14
CDR3aa: CVSSHGTGSNYGYTF; j_gene: TRBJ1-2; v_gene: TRBV27; d_gene: TRBD1; len: 15
CDR3aa: CASSLQLRSGNTIYF; j_gene: TRBJ1-3; v_gene: TRBV7-9; d_gene: -; len: 15
CDR3aa: CASSSAVRSSYNSPLHF; j_gene: TRBJ1-6; v_gene: TRBV6-5; d_gene: -; len: 17
CDR3aa: CASTGREDYNEQFF; j_gene: TRBJ2-1; v_gene: TRBV28; d_gene: TRBD2; len: 14
CDR3aa: CASSPRMGGQSPLHF; j_gene: TRBJ1-6; v_gene: TRBV3-1; d_gene: -; len: 15
CDR3aa: CASSLASSGGAVTGELFF; j_gene: TRBJ2-2; v_gene: TRBV7-8; d_gene: TRBD2; len: 18
CDR3aa: CASSQVSREQYF; j_gene: TRBJ2-7; v_gene: TRBV14; d_gene: -; len: 12
CDR3aa: CASRPPGSSGNTIYF; j_gene: TRBJ1-3; v_gene: TRBV7-6; d_gene: -; len: 15
CDR3aa: CASSLDRNNEQFF; j_gene: TRBJ2-1; v_gene: TRBV7-8; d_gene: TRBD1; len: 13
CDR3aa: CASSFKTNEKLFF; j_gene: TRBJ1-4; v_gene: TRBV7-4; d_gene: -; len: 13
CDR3aa: CASAHSYEQYF; j_gene: TRBJ2-7; v_gene: TRBV12-3/TRBV12-4; d_gene: -; len: 11
CDR3aa: CASSTRRGNEQFF; j_gene: TRBJ2-1; v_gene: TRBV7-8; d_gene: TRBD2; len: 13
CDR3aa: CSVEEMTSGGSNEQFF; j_gene: TRBJ2-1; v_gene: TRBV29-1; d_gene: TRBD2; len: 16
CDR3aa: CASSQVLAADYNEQFF; j_gene: TRBJ2-1; v_gene: TRBV7-3; d_gene: TRBD2; len: 16
CDR3aa: CASSLRRGGGTEAFF; j_gene: TRBJ1-1; v_gene: TRBV7-9; d_gene: -; len: 15
CDR3aa: CASSPGHQPQHF; j_gene: TRBJ1-5; v_gene: TRBV7-2; d_gene: -; len: 12
CDR3aa: CASSREGEETQYF; j_gene: TRBJ2-5; v_gene: TRBV4-1; d_gene: -; len: 13
CDR3aa: CAALRKADTEAFF; j_gene: TRBJ1-1; v_gene: TRBV7-9; d_gene: -; len: 13